The 17 T cell receptor beta chains given below trace back to one sample, sequenced in a study of cytomegalovirus exposure and HLA in healthy donors listed by TCRdb under 2017. The library was made by the immunoSEQ multiplex PCR assay. A mixture of 60 forward primers for TCR Vbeta segments and 13 reverse primers for TCR Jbeta segments was used in the multiplex PCR. The table was pulled from immuneACCESS by TCRdb, which kept in-frame rearrangements only. Such tables lose some clones; where checked, under half of the loss comes from unresolved V genes, and the rest has no known cause. In this sample the table shows roughly 190,000 clones, roughly four fifths of which occur a single time. The top ten hold more than 2% of the sample. Sequencing was done on a sample of PBMCs. The receptors come from a woman in her 30s in good health and CMV-seropositive.

The V call is TRBV30, the J call TRBJ2-7; TRBD1 agrees at 7 bases. The CDR3 totals 13 residues. V shed 7 bases, J shed 2 bases, and the junction held 8 bases outside the gene matches. Germline values: CDR1 GTSNPN, CDR2 SVGIG (reference sequence). CDR3 nucleotide sequence: TGTGCCTCCACAGGGGAAAGGGCCTACGAGCAGTACTTC. Protein product: CASTGERAYEQYF. The full variable domain, rest sourced from reference TRBV30 and TRBJ2-7, is SQTIHQWPATLVQPVGSPLSLECTVEGTSNPNLYWYRQAAGRGLQLLFYSVGIGQISSEVPQNLSASRPQDRQFILSSKKLLLSDSGFYLCASTGERAYEQYFGPGTRLTVT.

V is TRBV10-2 and J is TRBJ1-2; 7 bases align to TRBD1. CDR3 length equals 14 residues. Germline loops: CDR1 WSHSY, CDR2 SAAADI. After removal of 6 bases from V and 3 bases from J, the junction contained 7 bases not matched to a gene. The CDR3 region is CASSRRGQDYGYTF. The CDR3 DNA reads as TGCGCCAGCAGCCGGAGGGGGCAGGACTATGGCTACACCTTC.

This chain uses TRBV4-1 with TRBJ2-1; 8 bases agree with TRBD2. The junction had 12 bases not matched to a gene; V was cut back by 4 bases and J by 1 base. This CDR3 has 18 amino acids. In germline, CDR1 is MGHRA, CDR2 YSYEKL. In nucleotides, the CDR3 is TGCGCCAGCAGCCCCCGGGGTAGCGGGACGCCATCCTACAATGAGCAGTTCTTC. Protein sequence: CASSPRGSGTPSYNEQFF.

The genes are TRBV5-4 and TRBJ2-2; the match to TRBD2 covers 11 bases. The CDR3 has 16 residues. CDR1 and CDR2 from the germline V gene are SGHNT and YYREEE (reference sequence). V lost 0 bases to trimming and J lost 5 bases; unmatched junction nucleotides: 3. This CDR3 reads CASSLVLAGGTGELFF. The CDR3 nucleotides read TGTGCCAGCAGCTTGGTGCTAGCGGGGGGTACCGGGGAGCTGTTTTTT.

V gene TRBV4-1 combines with J gene TRBJ2-3; D not certain. The CDR3 has 15 residues. Germline V gene data show CDR1 as MGHRA and CDR2 as YSYEKL. Trimming shortened V by 0 bases and J by 3 bases, and 10 bases separated the two germline ends. In DNA form, the CDR3 reads TGCGCCAGCAGCCAAGAAATGGGCTGGACAGATACGCAGTATTTT. Its translation: CASSQEMGWTDTQYF.

V is TRBV4-3 and J is TRBJ1-5; 10 positions agree with TRBD1. The CDR3 runs 22 residues. V trimming: 0 bases; J trimming: 4 bases; junction bases outside the gene matches: 21. The germline CDR1 and CDR2 sequences are LGHNA and YSLEER. For the CDR3, the DNA is TGCGCCAGCAGCCAAGATCTCCCGTCGGGACAGGGGACGAATTGGGGTAATCAGCCCCAGCATTTT. Protein sequence: CASSQDLPSGQGTNWGNQPQHF.

This clone has just one count. This sequence joins TRBV5-1 and TRBJ2-1; TRBD2 matches at 11 bases. V was clipped by 6 bases and J by 4 bases; unmatched bases: 9. The CDR3 extends over 16 amino acids. CDR1 SGHRS and CDR2 YFSETQ come from the germline V gene. The DNA for the CDR3 is TGCGCCAGCACGCCCCTTACTAGCGGGGGATACAATGAGCAGTTCTTC. Translated: CASTPLTSGGYNEQFF.

This clone was observed once. The chain employs TRBV5-1 and TRBJ2-5; 16 bases line up with TRBD2. CDR3 size: 16 residues. The V gene end was trimmed by 3 bases and the J gene end by 3 bases; junction bases not matched to a gene: 2. The V gene's germline CDR1 is SGHRS and CDR2 YFSETQ. The CDR3 loop reads CASSSGTSGGEETQYF. CDR3 nucleotides: TGCGCCAGCAGCTCGGGGACTAGCGGGGGGGAAGAGACCCAGTACTTC.

This chain joins TRBV6-5 and TRBJ1-2; tentative D call: TRBD1 (5 bases). This CDR3 spans 15 amino acids. The germline CDR1 and CDR2 sequences are MNHEY and SVGAGI. V lost 0 bases and J 4 bases, leaving 12 bases between the germline ends. CDR3 sequence reads: CASSYSKSGSYGYTF. The CDR3 DNA is TGTGCCAGCAGTTACTCGAAGTCAGGGTCCTATGGCTACACCTTC.

The V and J genes are TRBV19 and TRBJ2-5; no clear D gene. The better agreement between TRBJ2-7 and the DNA end casts doubt on the J call. This CDR3 comprises 12 residues. Germline-derived CDR1 and CDR2 are LNHDA and SQIVND (reference sequence). CDR3 in DNA: TGTGCCAGTAGTATAGTGGGCTACGAGCAGTACTTC. It translates to CASSIVGYEQYF.

This clone was detected only a few times. The V gene is TRBV19, the J gene TRBJ1-1; tentatively, D is TRBD1 (6 bases). Trimming took 2 bases from V and 8 from J, leaving 12 bases between them. CDR1 and CDR2 from the germline V gene are LNHDA and SQIVND (reference sequence). This CDR3 region has 13 residues. This CDR3 is CASSIMGASEAFF. CDR3 sequence (DNA): TGTGCCAGTAGTATAATGGGGGCTTCGGAAGCTTTCTTT.

The V gene is TRBV5-1, the J gene TRBJ1-6, with a possible D match to TRBD1 (6 bases). Looked up from germline, CDR1 is SGHRS and CDR2 is YFSETQ. V was shortened by 4 bases and J by 6 bases, with 11 bases between the two germline ends. The length of the CDR3 is 14 residues. The CDR3: CASSGGQTNSPLHF. As DNA, the CDR3 is TGCGCCAGCAGCGGTGGACAGACTAATTCACCCCTCCACTTT.

The chain uses TRBV30 and TRBJ1-6, with D uncertain. Germline CDR1 and CDR2: GTSNPN and SVGIG (reference sequence). This CDR3 contains 17 residues. The V end was cut by 0 bases, the J end by 0 bases, with 12 bases between. Here the CDR3 DNA reads TGTGCCTGGAGTGTACGAGAGGGAAGCTCCTATAATTCACCCCTCCACTTT. It codes for CAWSVREGSSYNSPLHF.

The rearrangement links TRBV29-1 to TRBJ2-7; D uncertain. The CDR3 extends over 13 amino acids. The germline V gene has CDR1 SQVTM and CDR2 ANQGSEA. Trimming left V 4 bases short and J 0 bases short, with 10 bases between. CDR3 amino acids: CSVGGLGSYEQYF. CDR3 nucleotide sequence: TGCAGCGTTGGAGGTTTGGGCTCCTACGAGCAGTACTTC.

V is TRBV7-2 and J is TRBJ1-2, with 8 bases that match TRBD1. Germline V gene sequence: CDR1 SGHTA, CDR2 FQGNSA. This CDR3 region has 15 residues. J was trimmed by 5 bases and V by 0 bases; bases with no gene match: 5. CDR3 residues: CASSLAATGEYGYTF. CDR3 coding DNA: TGTGCCAGCAGCTTAGCTGCGACAGGGGAGTATGGCTACACCTTC. Based on the CDR3 plus reference TRBV7-2 and TRBJ1-2, the full variable domain is GAGVSQSPSNKVTEKGKDVELRCDPISGHTALYWYRQSLGQGLEFLIYFQGNSAPDKSGLPSDRFSAERTGGSVSTLTIQRTQQEDSAVYLCASSLAATGEYGYTFGSGTRLTVV.

The genes are TRBV5-5 and TRBJ2-5; D gene unclear. V was shortened by 2 bases and J by 2 bases, with 10 bases between the two germline ends. The CDR3 spans 14 residues. Germline V CDR1 and CDR2: SGHKS, YYEKEE (reference sequence). The CDR3 sequence is CASSFGHIQETQYF. The CDR3 DNA reads TGTGCCAGCAGCTTTGGGCATATACAAGAGACCCAGTACTTC.

The chain carries TRBV9 and TRBJ2-7; 12 bases align to TRBD1. With V trimmed by 3 bases and J by 2 bases, 3 bases remained unmatched. CDR1 SGDLS and CDR2 YYNGEE come from the germline V gene. CDR3 length equals 15 residues. CDR3 amino acids: CASSAGTGGPYEQYF. In DNA form, the CDR3 reads TGTGCCAGCAGCGCCGGGACAGGGGGCCCCTACGAGCAGTACTTC.